This T cell receptor beta chain was sequenced for a study of shared clonotypes between healthy human individuals. The CDR3 has 16 residues. Per germline, CDR1 MDHEN and CDR2 SYDVKM. Trimming stripped 8 bases from V and 0 bases from J, with 19 bases between. The assay was immunoSEQ multiplex PCR, and TCRdb's table has in-frame clones only and misses some. The repertoire includes 520,000 or so clones, 60% to 85% of them detected once, and roughly 13% sits in the top ten. Study observations and caveats: The donor pool, a small one, limited the genetic and exposure-history diversity represented.

On this clone itself: Its antigen is not known.

This TCR was sampled from a middle-aged woman in good health. Some clones in this sample may be carry-over from other donors' samples. V and J are TRBV28 and TRBJ1-2; possible D gene TRBD1, 6 bases. What was sequenced was PBMCs. CDR3 nucleotide sequence: TGTGCCAGCCGAAAGGAGAGGGACAACGCTAACTATGGCTACACCTTC. This sequence encodes CASRKERDNANYGYTF.